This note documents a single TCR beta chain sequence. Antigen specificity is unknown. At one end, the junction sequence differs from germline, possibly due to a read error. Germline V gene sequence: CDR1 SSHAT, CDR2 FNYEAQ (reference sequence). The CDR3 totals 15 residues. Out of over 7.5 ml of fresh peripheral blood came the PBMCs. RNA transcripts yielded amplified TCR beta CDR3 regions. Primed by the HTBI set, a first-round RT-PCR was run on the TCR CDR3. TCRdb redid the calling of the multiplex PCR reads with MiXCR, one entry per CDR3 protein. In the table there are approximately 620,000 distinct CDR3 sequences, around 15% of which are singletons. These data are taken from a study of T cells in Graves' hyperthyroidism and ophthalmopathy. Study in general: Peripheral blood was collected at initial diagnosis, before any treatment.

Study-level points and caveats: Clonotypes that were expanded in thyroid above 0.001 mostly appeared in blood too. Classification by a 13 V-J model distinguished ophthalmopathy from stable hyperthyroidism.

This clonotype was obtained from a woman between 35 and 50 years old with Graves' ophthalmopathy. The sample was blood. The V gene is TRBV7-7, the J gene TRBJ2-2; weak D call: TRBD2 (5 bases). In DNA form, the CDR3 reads TGTGCTAGCAGCCCTCTAGCTCGAGGGACCGGGGAGCTGTTTTTT. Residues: CASSPLARGTGELFF. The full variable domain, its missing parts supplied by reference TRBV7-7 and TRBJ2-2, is GAGVSQSPRYKVTKRGQDVTLRCDPISSHATLYWYQQALGQGPEFLTYFNYEAQPDKSGLPSDRFSAERPEGSISTLTIQRTEQRDSAMYRCASSPLARGTGELFFGEGSRLTVL.